The table lists the clone carrying this T cell receptor beta chain with a few counts. Antigen specificity is unknown. The data were taken from a study of T cells in Graves' hyperthyroidism and ophthalmopathy. Overall study findings and caveats: Ophthalmopathy was distinguished from stable hyperthyroidism by 13 V-J signatures. Ophthalmopathy, as predicted by the model, came a median roughly 6.5 months after the prediction. In the blood, most expanded thyroid clonotypes above 0.001 appeared as well.

The TCR beta CDR3 regions underwent amplification using RNA transcripts as the source. The primer set for the first-round RT-PCR of the TCR CDR3 was HTBI. One entry per CDR3 protein, called by TCRdb with MiXCR from the multiplex PCR reads. Of about 710,000 distinct CDR3 sequences in the sample, 16% were seen once. Any patient presenting with uncontrolled infection, other autoimmune disease, pregnancy or lactation was left out. V gave up 2 bases and J gave up 5 bases; unmatched junction bases: 8. Per germline, CDR1 LGHDT and CDR2 YNNKEL (reference sequence). There are 17 residues in the CDR3. Sequencing input: blood. V and J are TRBV3-1 and TRBJ2-5; 13 bases map to TRBD2. The TCR comes from a man between 18 and 35 years old with Graves' hyperthyroidism. CDR3 in DNA: TGTGCCAGCAGCCAAAAGCGAACTAGCGGGGGGGGGGAGACCCAGTACTTC. This codes for CASSQKRTSGGGETQYF.